What follows describes a single T cell receptor beta chain. Its antigen is unknown. Primers: 60 Vbeta forward and 13 Jbeta reverse. This table comes from immunoSEQ multiplex PCR, and its TCRdb copy is limited to in-frame clones, with some not included. There are a few hundred thousand clones in the sample; around 89% occur only once, and 0.95% to 1.1% lies in the top ten. CDR3 length: 14 amino acids. The V gene's germline CDR1 is SGHDN and CDR2 FVKESK. Trimming took 4 bases from V and 3 from J, leaving 10 bases between them. The sample originates from a study of cytomegalovirus exposure and HLA in healthy donors. Findings and limits, study-wide: At a 0.05 false discovery rate, a later analysis found 18,000 or so TCR beta sequences to be associated with HLA alleles. In all likelihood, a cluster of highly shared sequence variants was a sequencing artifact.

The sample comprised PBMCs. This chain uses TRBV14 with TRBJ1-5; D ambiguous. The TCR sequence derives from a woman under 30 in good health and CMV-seronegative. CDR3 DNA sequence: TGTGCCAGCAGCCTTAGAGGGTTCAATCAGCCCCAGCATTTT. Translating gives CASSLRGFNQPQHF.